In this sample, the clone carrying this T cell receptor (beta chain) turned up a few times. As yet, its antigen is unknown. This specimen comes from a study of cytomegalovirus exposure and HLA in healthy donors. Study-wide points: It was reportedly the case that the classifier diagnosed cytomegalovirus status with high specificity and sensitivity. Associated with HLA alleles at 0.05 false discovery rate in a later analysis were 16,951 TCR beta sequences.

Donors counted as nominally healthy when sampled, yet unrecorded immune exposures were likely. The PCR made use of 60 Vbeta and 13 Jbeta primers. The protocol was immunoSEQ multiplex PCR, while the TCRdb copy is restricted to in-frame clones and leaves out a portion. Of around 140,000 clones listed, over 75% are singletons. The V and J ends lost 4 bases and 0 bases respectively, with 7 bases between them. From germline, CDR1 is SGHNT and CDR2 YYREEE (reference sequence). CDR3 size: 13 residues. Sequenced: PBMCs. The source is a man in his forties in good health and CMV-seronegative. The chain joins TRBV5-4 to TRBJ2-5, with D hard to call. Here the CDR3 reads CASSQWYQETQYF. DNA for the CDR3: TGTGCCAGCAGCCAGTGGTACCAAGAGACCCAGTACTTC.